These T cell receptor beta chains were read from a single sample in a study of T cell responses to AZD1222 COVID-19 vaccine. Measured with immunoSEQ multiplex PCR; TCRdb has only the in-frame clones, and not every one. The data show 65,000 to 95,000 clones, with 92% seen just once and roughly 7% held by the top ten. The sequencing used peripheral blood, collected on day 0 of MenACWY control vaccination. The receptors stem from an adult in good health. The CDR3 runs from the conserved cysteine through the conserved F or W. A D gene is named only where the DNA matches it firmly. The size entry is marked missing in some rows and otherwise reads once, few, many or a size class.

d_call	clone_size	cdr3_length	v_call	j_call	cdr3_nt	cdr3_aa
NA	NA	16	TRBV3-1/TRBV3-2	TRBJ2-3	TGTGCCAGCAGCCAAGACCCCACCCTTAGCACAGATACGCAGTATTTT	CASSQDPTLSTDTQYF
NA	NA	15	TRBV5-1	TRBJ1-4	TGCGCCAGCAGCTTAACAGGTCCCTACGATGAAAAACTGTTTTTT	CASSLTGPYDEKLFF
NA	NA	11	TRBV12-3/TRBV12-4	TRBJ2-5	TGTGCCAGCAGTTTAGTGGGGACCCAGTACTTC	CASSLVGTQYF
NA	NA	14	TRBV5-1	TRBJ2-2	TGCGCCAGCAGGTCGGTAGGGCCCACCGGGGAGCTGTTTTTT	CASRSVGPTGELFF
TRBD1	NA	14	TRBV28	TRBJ2-7	TGTGCCAGCAGTTCCGCGGACAGGAGCGCGTTTCAGTACTTC	CASSSADRSAFQYF
NA	NA	15	TRBV13	TRBJ1-1	TGTGCCAGCAGCCTAGATCCCGGGGAGAACACTGAAGCTTTCTTT	CASSLDPGENTEAFF
NA	NA	15	TRBV19	TRBJ2-4	TGTGCCAGTACCCCGTGGAGGGAGGCCAAAAACATTCAGTACTTC	CASTPWREAKNIQYF
NA	NA	14	TRBV11-2	TRBJ1-4	TGTGCCAGCAGCCCCATGGGTCAGCATGAAAAACTGTTTTTT	CASSPMGQHEKLFF
TRBD1	NA	15	TRBV19	TRBJ1-2	TGTGCCAGCAAAGACCCCAGGGGACAGCAGAATGGCTACACCTTC	CASKDPRGQQNGYTF
NA	NA	15	TRBV3-1/TRBV3-2	TRBJ1-6	TGTGCCAGCAGCCAAGATGCAGGGCCAGATTCACCCCTCCACTTT	CASSQDAGPDSPLHF
NA	NA	16	TRBV13	TRBJ2-5	TGTGCCAGCAGCCACGTGGGTAGGAGGGGGGTGGAGACCCAGTACTTC	CASSHVGRRGVETQYF
NA	NA	15	TRBV13	TRBJ2-1	TGTGCCAGCAGCTTTGGTGGGGGGTCCTACAATGAGCAGTTCTTC	CASSFGGGSYNEQFF
TRBD1	few	14	TRBV4-3	TRBJ1-2	TGCGCCAGCAGCCAAGTTCTGACAGGGGACGGCTACACCTTC	CASSQVLTGDGYTF
NA	once	13	TRBV19	TRBJ2-5	TGTGCCAGTAGGAAGCCCCTAAGTGAGACCCAGTACTTC	CASRKPLSETQYF
NA	once	12	TRBV19	TRBJ2-4	TGTGCCAGTATCGGGGTCCCTTCCATTCAGTACTTC	CASIGVPSIQYF
TRBD1	NA	15	TRBV5-6	TRBJ2-7	TGTGCCAGCAGCTCCACCGGGACAGGGCCCTACGAGCAGTACTTC	CASSSTGTGPYEQYF
NA	NA	20	TRBV28	TRBJ1-6	TGTGCCAGCAGTTTAACTGTCCCAGGGCTCTACTCGCTCTATAATTCACCCCTCCACTTT	CASSLTVPGLYSLYNSPLHF
TRBD2	NA	15	TRBV7-2	TRBJ2-5	TGTGCCAGCAGCTTAGCGTCTGGTAGCGGGGAGACCCAGTACTTC	CASSLASGSGETQYF
TRBD2	NA	16	TRBV19	TRBJ2-3	TGTGCCAGTACCAGGAGCAATCCCGGGACTATGGATACGCAGTATTTT	CASTRSNPGTMDTQYF
TRBD2	NA	16	TRBV28	TRBJ2-3	TGTGCCAGCAAAACCCGCGGGGGGATCACCACAGATACGCAGTATTTT	CASKTRGGITTDTQYF
NA	NA	14	TRBV5-1	TRBJ1-3	TGCGCCAGCAGGCCCGAGGGAGCTGGAAACACCATATATTTT	CASRPEGAGNTIYF
NA	NA	14	TRBV28	TRBJ1-6	TGTGCCAGCAGTTTAGTCAGGGAGGGGCCACCCCTCCACTTT	CASSLVREGPPLHF
TRBD2	NA	16	TRBV9	TRBJ2-1	TGTGCCAGCAGCGTAGATGTGACTAGCGGGAGACCTGAGCAGTTCTTC	CASSVDVTSGRPEQFF
TRBD2	NA	16	TRBV6-6	TRBJ2-3	TGTGCCAGCAGTTACCGACGCGGGAGGGGATCAGATACGCAGTATTTT	CASSYRRGRGSDTQYF
NA	NA	15	TRBV5-1	TRBJ1-2	TGCGCCAGCAGCTTGTACGGGGGCGCAGAGCCTGGCTACACCTTC	CASSLYGGAEPGYTF
TRBD2	once	15	TRBV7-6	TRBJ2-3	TGTGCCAGCAGCGCGCCGGCGGGAGTGGTAGATACGCAGTATTTT	CASSAPAGVVDTQYF
TRBD1	NA	15	TRBV19	TRBJ1-5	TGTGCCAGTAGTCCGGGACAGGGGGAGAATCAGCCCCAGCATTTT	CASSPGQGENQPQHF
NA	NA	14	TRBV15	TRBJ2-5	TGTGCCACCAGCAGAGAGGCGCGGTCAGAGACCCAGTACTTC	CATSREARSETQYF
NA	NA	16	TRBV7-2	TRBJ2-1	TGTGCCAGCAGCCCCCCAGGGGCTAGGGCCTACAATGAGCAGTTCTTC	CASSPPGARAYNEQFF
TRBD2	NA	15	TRBV10-3	TRBJ2-2	TGTGCCATCAGTGAAACGGGGGGTCACACCGGGGAGCTGTTTTTT	CAISETGGHTGELFF
NA	NA	13	TRBV29-1	TRBJ1-1	TGCAGCGCCGGGTGGGGGGTGAACACTGAAGCTTTCTTT	CSAGWGVNTEAFF
NA	few	17	TRBV7-2	TRBJ2-2	TGTGCCAGCAGCTTTGCCTTCGACAGTCCTCTCTACGGGGAGCTGTTTTTT	CASSFAFDSPLYGELFF
NA	NA	15	TRBV7-3	TRBJ1-5	TGTGCCAGCAGCTTAGTTGGCTACGGGGGGGAGCCCCAGCATTTT	CASSLVGYGGEPQHF
TRBD2	few	15	TRBV14	TRBJ2-1	TGTGCCAGCAGCCCTTCAGCGGGAGGGGGCAATGAGCAGTTCTTC	CASSPSAGGGNEQFF
NA	NA	14	TRBV5-1	TRBJ1-4	TGCGCCAGCAGCTTGTTCGCCGGGACGGATAAACTGTTTTTT	CASSLFAGTDKLFF